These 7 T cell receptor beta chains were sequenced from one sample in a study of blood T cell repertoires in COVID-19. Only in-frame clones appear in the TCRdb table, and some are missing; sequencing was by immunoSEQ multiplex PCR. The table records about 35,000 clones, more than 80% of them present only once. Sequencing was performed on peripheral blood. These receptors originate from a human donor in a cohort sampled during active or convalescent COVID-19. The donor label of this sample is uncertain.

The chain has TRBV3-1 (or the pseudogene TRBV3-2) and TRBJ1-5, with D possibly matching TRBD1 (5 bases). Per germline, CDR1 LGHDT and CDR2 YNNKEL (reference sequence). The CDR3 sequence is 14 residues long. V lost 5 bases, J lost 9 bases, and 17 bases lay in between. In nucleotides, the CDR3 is TGTGCCAGCAGCGGGGGACTTGCGCGGTCGCCCCAGCATTTT. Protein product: CASSGGLARSPQHF.

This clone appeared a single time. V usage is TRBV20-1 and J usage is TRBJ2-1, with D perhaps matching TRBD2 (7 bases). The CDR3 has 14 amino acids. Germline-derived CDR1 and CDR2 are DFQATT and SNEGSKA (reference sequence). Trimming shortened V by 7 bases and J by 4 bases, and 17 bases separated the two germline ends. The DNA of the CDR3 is TGCAGTGTTAGTTTAGGGGGAGGGTACAATGAGCAGTTCTTC. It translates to CSVSLGGGYNEQFF.

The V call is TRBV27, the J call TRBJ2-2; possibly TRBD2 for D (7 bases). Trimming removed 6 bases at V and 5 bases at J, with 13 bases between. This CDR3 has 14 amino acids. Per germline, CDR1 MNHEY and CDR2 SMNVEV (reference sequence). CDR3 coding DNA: TGTGCCAGCAGGGGGGGGGCGAGAACCGGGGAGCTGTTTTTT. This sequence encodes CASRGGARTGELFF.

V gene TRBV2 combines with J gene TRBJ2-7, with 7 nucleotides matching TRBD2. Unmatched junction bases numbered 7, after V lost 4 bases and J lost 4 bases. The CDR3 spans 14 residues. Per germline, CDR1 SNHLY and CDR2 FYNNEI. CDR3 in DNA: TGTGCCAGCAGTGGTACGGGAGGACGTTACGAGCAGTACTTC. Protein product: CASSGTGGRYEQYF.

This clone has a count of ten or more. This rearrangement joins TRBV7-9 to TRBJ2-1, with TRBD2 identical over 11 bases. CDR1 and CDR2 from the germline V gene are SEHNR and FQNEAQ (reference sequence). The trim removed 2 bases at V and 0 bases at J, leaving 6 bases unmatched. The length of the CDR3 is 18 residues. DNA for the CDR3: TGTGCCAGCAGCTTAAGGTCTAGCGGGGGGATCTCCTACAATGAGCAGTTCTTC. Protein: CASSLRSSGGISYNEQFF.

For the CDR3, the DNA is TGTGCCAGCAGCTTAGAGTATTCAGGGGGCAATCAGCCCCAGCATTTT. Its protein product is CASSLEYSGGNQPQHF. The chain is built from TRBV7-9 and TRBJ1-5; D possibly corresponds to TRBD1 (6 bases). The germline V gene encodes CDR1 SEHNR and CDR2 FQNEAQ (reference sequence). The CDR3 is made up of 16 amino acids. V shed 1 base and J shed 2 bases, with 12 bases lying between them.

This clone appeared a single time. The CDR3, as DNA: TGTGCCAGCTCACCGCCCGGGACAGGGAAAGGAGATACGCAGTATTTT. This gives the protein CASSPPGTGKGDTQYF. This chain connects TRBV18 to TRBJ2-3; 9 positions agree with TRBD1. J gave up 5 bases and V 3 bases, and 9 bases lay outside the gene matches. CDR1 is KGHSH, CDR2 LQKENI, per germline. The CDR3 totals 16 residues.